This T cell receptor beta chain emerged from a study of CD8 T cells in ankylosing spondylitis. General study results and limits: Ankylosing spondylitis blood appeared to carry a characteristic TCR beta motif of several highly homologous variants. Clones tied to disease were said to be significantly enriched in matched ankylosing spondylitis synovial fluid. As for the disease-linked clones, they showed a CD8+ phenotype and occurred at relatively low frequencies in peripheral blood.

Note on this clonotype: The target antigen is unknown.

CDR3 length: 15 amino acids. CDR1 and CDR2 (germline): SGHRS, YFSETQ. Trimming stripped 3 bases from V and 3 bases from J, with 15 bases between. Preparation of TCR beta libraries was done by quantitative 5'-RACE with molecular barcodes. TCRdb reanalysed the 5' RACE reads using MiXCR and keeps one entry per CDR3 protein. Among approximately 130,000 distinct CDR3 sequences listed, about an eighth were seen once. The sequence derives from a female donor with ankylosing spondylitis or in good health (not recorded which). The material sequenced was blood, either unsorted or a sorted T cell fraction (not recorded which). The chain uses TRBV5-1 and TRBJ1-1; D ambiguous. As DNA, the CDR3 is TGCGCCAGCAGCTCCTTCCAGTCGAGGGACACTGAAGCTTTCTTT. Its protein is CASSSFQSRDTEAFF.